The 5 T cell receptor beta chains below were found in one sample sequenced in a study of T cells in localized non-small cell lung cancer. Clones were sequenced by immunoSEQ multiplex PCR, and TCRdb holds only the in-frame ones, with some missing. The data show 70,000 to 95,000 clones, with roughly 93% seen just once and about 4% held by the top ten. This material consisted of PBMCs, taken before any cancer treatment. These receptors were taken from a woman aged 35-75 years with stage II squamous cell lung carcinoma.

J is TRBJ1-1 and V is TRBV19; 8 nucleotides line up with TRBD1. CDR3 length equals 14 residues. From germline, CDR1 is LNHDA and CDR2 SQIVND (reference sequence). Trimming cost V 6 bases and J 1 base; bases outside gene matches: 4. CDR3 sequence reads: CASRGDRKNTEAFF. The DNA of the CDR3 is TGTGCCAGTAGAGGGGACAGGAAGAACACTGAAGCTTTCTTT. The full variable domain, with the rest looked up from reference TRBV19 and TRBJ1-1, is DGGITQSPKYLFRKEGQNVTLSCEQNLNHDAMYWYRQDPGQGLRLIYYSQIVNDFQKGDIAEGYSVSREKKESFPLTVTSAQKNPTAFYLCASRGDRKNTEAFFGQGTRLTVV.

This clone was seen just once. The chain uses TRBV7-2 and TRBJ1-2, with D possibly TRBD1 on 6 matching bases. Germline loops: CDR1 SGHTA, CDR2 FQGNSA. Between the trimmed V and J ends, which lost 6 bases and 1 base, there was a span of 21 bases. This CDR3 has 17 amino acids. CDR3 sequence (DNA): TGTGCCAGCAGAGGAATGGGGGGGCGGTGGGGTAACTATGGCTACACCTTC. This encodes CASRGMGGRWGNYGYTF.

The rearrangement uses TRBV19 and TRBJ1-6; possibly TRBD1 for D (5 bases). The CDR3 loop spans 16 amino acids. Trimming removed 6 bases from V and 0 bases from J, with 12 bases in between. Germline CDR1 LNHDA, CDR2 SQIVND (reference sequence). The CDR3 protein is CASSPMGGSYNSPLHF. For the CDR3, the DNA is TGTGCCAGTAGCCCGATGGGGGGCTCCTATAATTCACCCCTCCACTTT.

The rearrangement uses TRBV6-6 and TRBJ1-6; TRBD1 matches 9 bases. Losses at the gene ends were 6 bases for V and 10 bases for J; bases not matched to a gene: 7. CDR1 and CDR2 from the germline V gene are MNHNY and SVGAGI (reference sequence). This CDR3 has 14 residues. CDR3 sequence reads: CASRLDRGGSPLHF. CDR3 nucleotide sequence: TGTGCCAGCAGACTGGACAGGGGCGGATCACCCCTCCACTTT.

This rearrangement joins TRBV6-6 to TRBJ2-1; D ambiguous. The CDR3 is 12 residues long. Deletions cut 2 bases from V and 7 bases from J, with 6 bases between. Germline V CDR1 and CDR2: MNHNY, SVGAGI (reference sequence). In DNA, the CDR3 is TGTGCCAGCAGTTACCTAGTTAATGAGCAGTTCTTC. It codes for CASSYLVNEQFF.